Described below is a single T cell receptor (beta chain) sequence and its context. Produced via immunoSEQ multiplex PCR; TCRdb's table is partial and in-frame only. The table has about 290,000 clones, roughly 86% seen once. These data are taken from a study of blood T cell repertoires in COVID-19. Losses at the gene ends were 4 bases for V and 6 bases for J; bases not matched to a gene: 9. The CDR3 loop spans 15 amino acids. Germline lookup yields CDR1 MNHEY and CDR2 SMNVEV (reference sequence). The rearrangement uses TRBV27 and TRBJ1-2; TRBD1 matches 9 bases. Sequences were obtained from peripheral blood. The clonotype comes from a woman between 25 and 40 years old with COVID-19, enrolled during active disease. The CDR3 sequence is CASSYPGQGMDGYTF. The CDR3 nucleotides are TGTGCCAGCAGTTACCCGGGACAGGGTATGGATGGCTACACCTTC.